This T cell receptor (beta chain) appears in the sequencing data of a study of OX40 agonist ivuxolimab in advanced cancers. Study-level information: Every 2 weeks, ivuxolimab was infused into the patients intravenously at between 0.01 and 10 mg/kg. General observations from the study: CD8+ T cells averaged more expanded clones than CD4+.

On this clone itself: No antigen is known for it.

There are 14 residues in the CDR3. Germline V lookup: CDR1 SGHTA, CDR2 FQGTGA. V was shortened by 5 bases and J by 0 bases, with 9 bases between the two germline ends. TCRdb's copy holds only in-frame clones and misses some; the assay was immunoSEQ multiplex PCR. The table has 90,000 to 100,000 clones, around nine tenths seen once; the top ten hold roughly 0.8%. The chain employs TRBV7-3 and TRBJ2-3, with TRBD2 as a possible D gene (5 bases). The material was CD4+ or CD8+ T cells sorted from blood, obtained in a trial of the OX40 agonist ivuxolimab. This TCR was recovered from an adult with an advanced solid tumor such as melanoma, head and neck, liver or kidney cancer. CDR3 sequence (DNA): TGTGCCAGCAGCCCCGGGGTCAGCACAGATACGCAGTATTTT. Residues: CASSPGVSTDTQYF. Drawing the rest from reference TRBV7-3 and TRBJ2-3, the complete variable domain is GAGVSQTPSNKVTEKGKYVELRCDPISGHTALYWYRQSLGQGPEFLIYFQGTGAADDSGLPNDRFFAVRPEGSVSTLKIQRTERGDSAVYLCASSPGVSTDTQYFGPGTRLTVL.